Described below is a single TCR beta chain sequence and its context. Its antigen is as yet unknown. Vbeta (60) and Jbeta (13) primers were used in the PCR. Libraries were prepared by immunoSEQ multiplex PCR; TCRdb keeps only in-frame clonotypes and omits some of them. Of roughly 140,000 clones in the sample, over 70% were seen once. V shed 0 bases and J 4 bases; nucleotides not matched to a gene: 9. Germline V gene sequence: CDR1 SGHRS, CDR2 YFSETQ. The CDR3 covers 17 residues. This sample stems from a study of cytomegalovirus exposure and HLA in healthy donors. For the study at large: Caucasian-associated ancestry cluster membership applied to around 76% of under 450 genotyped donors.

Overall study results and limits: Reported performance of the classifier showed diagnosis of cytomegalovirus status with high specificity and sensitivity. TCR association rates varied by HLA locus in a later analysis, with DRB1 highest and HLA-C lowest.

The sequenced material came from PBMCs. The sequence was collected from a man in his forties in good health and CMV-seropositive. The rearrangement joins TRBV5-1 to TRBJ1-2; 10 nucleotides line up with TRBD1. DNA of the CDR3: TGCGCCAGCAGCTTGGGGGGACAGGGGCTTGTCATCTATGGCTACACCTTC. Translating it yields CASSLGGQGLVIYGYTF.